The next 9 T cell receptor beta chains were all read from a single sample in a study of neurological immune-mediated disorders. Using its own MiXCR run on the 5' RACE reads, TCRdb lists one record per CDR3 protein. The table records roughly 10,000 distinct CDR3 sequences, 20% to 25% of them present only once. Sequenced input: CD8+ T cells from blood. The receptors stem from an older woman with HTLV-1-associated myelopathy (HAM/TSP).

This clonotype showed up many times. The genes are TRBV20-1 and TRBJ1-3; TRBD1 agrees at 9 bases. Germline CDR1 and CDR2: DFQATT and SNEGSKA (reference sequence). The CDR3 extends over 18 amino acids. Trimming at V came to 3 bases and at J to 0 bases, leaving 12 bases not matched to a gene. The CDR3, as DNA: TGCAGTGCTAGGGGCGTGGGGACAGGGCCCGTCTCTGGAAACACCATATATTTT. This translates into CSARGVGTGPVSGNTIYF.

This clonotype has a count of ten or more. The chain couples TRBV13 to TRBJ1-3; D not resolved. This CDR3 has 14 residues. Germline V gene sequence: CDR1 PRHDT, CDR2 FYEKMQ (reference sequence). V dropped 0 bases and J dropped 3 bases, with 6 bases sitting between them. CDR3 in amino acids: CASSLGHLGNTIYF. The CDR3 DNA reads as TGTGCCAGCAGCTTAGGACACCTTGGAAACACCATATATTTT.

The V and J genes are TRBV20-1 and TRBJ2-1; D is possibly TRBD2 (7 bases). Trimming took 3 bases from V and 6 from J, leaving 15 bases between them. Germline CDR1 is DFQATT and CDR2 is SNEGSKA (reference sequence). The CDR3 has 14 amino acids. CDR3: CSARLGGAANEQFF. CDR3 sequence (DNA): TGCAGTGCTAGGTTGGGGGGGGCGGCCAATGAGCAGTTCTTC.

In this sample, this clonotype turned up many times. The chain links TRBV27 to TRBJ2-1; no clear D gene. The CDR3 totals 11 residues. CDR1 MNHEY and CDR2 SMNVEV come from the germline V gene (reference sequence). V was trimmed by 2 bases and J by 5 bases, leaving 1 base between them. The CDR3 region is CASSLNNEQFF. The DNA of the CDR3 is TGTGCCAGCAGTTTAAACAATGAGCAGTTCTTC.

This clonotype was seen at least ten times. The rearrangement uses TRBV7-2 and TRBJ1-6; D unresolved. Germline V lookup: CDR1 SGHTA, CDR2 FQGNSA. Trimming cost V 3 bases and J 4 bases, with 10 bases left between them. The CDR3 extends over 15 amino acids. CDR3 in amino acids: CASSLRDMYNSPLHF. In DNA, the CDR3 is TGTGCCAGCAGCTTGCGAGACATGTATAATTCACCCCTCCACTTT.

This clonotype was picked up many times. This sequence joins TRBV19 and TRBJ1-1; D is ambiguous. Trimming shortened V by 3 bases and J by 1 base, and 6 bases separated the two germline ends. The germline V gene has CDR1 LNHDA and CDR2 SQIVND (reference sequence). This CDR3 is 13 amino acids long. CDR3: CASSIGRNTEAFF. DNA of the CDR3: TGTGCCAGTAGTATTGGGAGGAACACTGAAGCTTTCTTT.

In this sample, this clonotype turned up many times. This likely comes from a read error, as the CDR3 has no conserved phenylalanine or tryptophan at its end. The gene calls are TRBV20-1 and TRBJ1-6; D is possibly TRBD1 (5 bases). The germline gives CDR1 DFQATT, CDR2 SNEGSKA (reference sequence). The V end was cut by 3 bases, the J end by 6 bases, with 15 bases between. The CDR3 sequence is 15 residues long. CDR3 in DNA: TGCAGTGCTAGCGGCGGTGGGGGGGGTAATTCACCCCTCCACTTG. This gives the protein CSASGGGGGNSPLHL.

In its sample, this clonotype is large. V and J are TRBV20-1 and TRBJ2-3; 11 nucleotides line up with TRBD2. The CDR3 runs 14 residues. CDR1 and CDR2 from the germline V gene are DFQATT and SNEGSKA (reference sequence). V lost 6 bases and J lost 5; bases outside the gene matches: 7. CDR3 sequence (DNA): TGCAGTGCCGTTAGCGGGGGGGCTGGAGATACGCAGTATTTT. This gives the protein CSAVSGGAGDTQYF.

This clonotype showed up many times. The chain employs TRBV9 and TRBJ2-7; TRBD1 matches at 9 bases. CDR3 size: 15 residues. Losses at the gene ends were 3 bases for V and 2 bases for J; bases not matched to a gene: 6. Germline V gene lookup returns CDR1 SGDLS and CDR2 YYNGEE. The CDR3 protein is CASSETGTGTYEQYF. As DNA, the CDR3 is TGTGCCAGCAGCGAAACCGGGACAGGGACCTACGAGCAGTACTTC.